What follows is one T cell receptor beta chain and its context. Its antigen is undetermined. Compared with germline, one end of the junction differs, possibly owing to a read error. The source of the sample is a study of post-analysis software for immune sequencing data. Study-wide points: When patients were compared with controls, about five TRBV segments were more frequent, TRBV5-6, TRBV5-1 and TRBV20-1 among them. Controls' normalized Chao1 diversity significantly exceeded that of multiple sclerosis patients.

This CDR3 has 15 residues. Germline CDR1 SGHDT, CDR2 YYEEEE. Every TCR beta cDNA library bore unique molecular identifiers. With roughly 0.85 to 11 million T cells as the source, a few hundred thousand cDNA molecules resulted. TCRdb processed the PCR reads anew with MiXCR; each CDR3 protein has one entry. The sample has about 570,000 distinct CDR3 sequences; around 36% are singletons. The sample was blood. The rearrangement uses TRBV5-6 and TRBJ2-7; 8 bases are a match to TRBD2. The TCR sequence derives from a girl between 2 and 17 years old with multiple sclerosis. CDR3 in amino acids: CANSSGGTIGDEQYF. The DNA of the CDR3 is TGTGCCAACAGCTCGGGGGGGACCATTGGGGACGAGCAGTACTTC.